The 29 T cell receptor beta chains listed next were all sequenced from one sample in a study of blood T cells in healthy people across ages. PCR was performed a second time for roughly 7 to 12 cycles using a sample-barcoded 5' primer and a J-beta primer mix. TCRdb recomputed calls from the 5' RACE reads with MiXCR, one row per CDR3 protein. This repertoire shows 1.5 million to 2 million distinct CDR3 sequences, less than 50% found once; its top ten account for 2.1%. What was sequenced was blood. The receptors were gathered from a middle-aged woman in good health.

The chain combines TRBV20-1 with TRBJ2-7; 10 nucleotides match TRBD2. This CDR3 has 15 residues. The germline V gene encodes CDR1 DFQATT and CDR2 SNEGSKA (reference sequence). The junction had 7 bases not matched to a gene; V was cut back by 1 base and J by 4 bases. CDR3 in DNA: TGCAGTGCTAGAGCTCCGCTAGCGGGGGATTACGAGCAGTACTTC. Translation gives CSARAPLAGDYEQYF.

This chain uses TRBV6-1 with TRBJ2-7, with D perhaps TRBD1 (5 bases). The CDR3 has 15 amino acids. Trimming stripped 6 bases from V and 3 bases from J, with 18 bases between. Germline lookup yields CDR1 MNHNS and CDR2 SASEGT. CDR3: CASRGWTITLYEQYF. The CDR3 DNA sequence: TGTGCCAGCAGGGGATGGACAATAACGCTCTACGAGCAGTACTTC.

This clonotype was counted between two and nine times. V is TRBV4-3 and J is TRBJ2-1; D is perhaps TRBD1 or TRBD2 (5 bases each). From germline, CDR1 is LGHNA and CDR2 YSLEER. Deletions cut 0 bases from V and 4 bases from J, with 16 bases between. The CDR3 loop spans 17 amino acids. CDR3 loop: CASSQDLVGEPYNEQFF. The CDR3 DNA follows: TGCGCCAGCAGCCAAGATCTCGTAGGGGAGCCTTACAATGAGCAGTTCTTC.

On this clonotype itself: Mismatch with germline at one junction end may stem from a read error. The chain has TRBV4-2 and TRBJ2-1, with D perhaps TRBD1 or TRBD2 (6 bases each). The CDR3 length is 16 residues. Germline assignment: CDR1 LGHNA and CDR2 YNFKEQ. In DNA, the CDR3 is TGTGTCAGCAGCCAAGATCGCACTAGCCAGGGGTATGAGCAGTTCTTC. Residues: CVSSQDRTSQGYEQFF.

This chain links TRBV6-6 with TRBJ2-7; 8 bases are shared with TRBD2. CDR1 is MNHNY and CDR2 is SVGAGI in the germline V gene (reference sequence). This CDR3 has 12 residues. CDR3 protein: CAAGGDLYEQYF. The CDR3 DNA reads as TGTGCTGCGGGGGGCGATCTCTACGAGCAGTACTTC.

V is TRBV6-6 and J is TRBJ2-3, with 9 bases matching TRBD1. This CDR3 is built from 14 residues. CDR1 is MNHNY, CDR2 SVGAGI, per germline (reference sequence). J gave up 6 bases and V 5 bases, and 6 bases lay outside the gene matches. The CDR3 nucleotides are TGTGCCAGCAGTACCTGGGACAGGGTTGATACGCAGTATTTT. Its protein product is CASSTWDRVDTQYF.

The genes are TRBV6-2 or TRBV6-3 and TRBJ2-4, with D maybe TRBD1 (5 bases). The CDR3 covers 12 residues. CDR1 MNHEY and CDR2 SVGEGT come from the germline V gene. CDR3 region: CATRADKNIQYF. CDR3 bases: TGTGCAACCAGGGCGGACAAAAACATTCAGTACTTC.

In regard to this clonotype: At one boundary the junction diverges from the germline segment, which might be a read error. The gene calls are TRBV6-2 or TRBV6-3 and TRBJ2-3; 8 nucleotides match TRBD1. Germline V CDR1 and CDR2: MNHEY, SVGEGT. CDR3 length equals 18 residues. The CDR3 bases are TGTGCCAGCAGCTACTTGGCTGGACAGGGTCATTCGACAGATACGCAGTATTTT. Protein product: CASSYLAGQGHSTDTQYF.

A remark on this clonotype: A junction end diverges from the germline sequence, so it may reflect a read error. This rearrangement joins TRBV5-4 to TRBJ2-5; no clear D gene. The CDR3 extends over 12 amino acids. Germline V gives CDR1 SGHNT, CDR2 YYREEE (reference sequence). CDR3 residues: CAGQAPGETRYF. The CDR3 nucleotides read TGTGCCGGTCAAGCGCCCGGAGAGACCCGGTACTTC.

This chain joins TRBV6-5 and TRBJ1-4; tentative D call: TRBD1 (5 bases). Per germline, CDR1 MNHEY and CDR2 SVGAGI. The CDR3 has 16 amino acids. V dropped 0 bases and J dropped 4 bases, with 12 bases sitting between them. CDR3 in amino acids: CASSYSRGAINEKLFF. CDR3 nucleotides: TGTGCCAGCAGTTACTCGAGAGGGGCCATTAATGAAAAACTGTTTTTT.

The chain recombines TRBV5-1 with TRBJ2-3; TRBD2 aligns across 8 bases. The CDR3 extends over 15 amino acids. Germline CDR1 and CDR2: SGHRS and YFSETQ. Trimming cost V 2 bases and J 0 bases; bases outside gene matches: 2. The CDR3 DNA sequence: TGCGCCAGCAGCTTCGAGCGGGGGAGCACAGATACGCAGTATTTT. It is translated as CASSFERGSTDTQYF.

This clonotype was counted a few times. The V gene is TRBV7-9, the J gene TRBJ1-2; a possible D gene is TRBD1 (5 bases). Trimming cost V 0 bases and J 4 bases, with 18 bases left between them. Germline V gives CDR1 SEHNR, CDR2 FQNEAQ (reference sequence). The CDR3 has 17 residues. In DNA, the CDR3 is TGTGCCAGCAGCTTAGCCATCCGGGGGGGGAAGACCTATGGCTACACCTTC. Amino acids: CASSLAIRGGKTYGYTF. The whole variable domain, filled in from reference TRBV7-9 and TRBJ1-2, reads DTGVSQNPRHKITKRGQNVTFRCDPISEHNRLYWYRQTLGQGPEFLTYFQNEAQLEKSRLLSDRFSAERPKGSFSTLEIQRTEQGDSAMYLCASSLAIRGGKTYGYTFGSGTRLTVV.

The chain has TRBV20-1 and TRBJ2-5; possible D gene TRBD1, 5 bases. V was pared by 2 bases and J by 5 bases, with 18 bases between. The CDR3 has 15 amino acids. CDR1 is DFQATT, CDR2 SNEGSKA, per germline (reference sequence). The CDR3 here is CSARPELQAWETQYF. DNA of the CDR3: TGCAGTGCTAGACCAGAACTACAGGCTTGGGAGACCCAGTACTTC.

The chain has TRBV5-1 and TRBJ1-2; TRBD1 aligns across 7 bases. CDR1 and CDR2 from the germline V gene are SGHRS and YFSETQ. The CDR3 runs 15 residues. V lost 0 bases to trimming and J lost 4 bases; unmatched junction nucleotides: 6. The CDR3 protein is CASSLGPGQSYGYTF. DNA of the CDR3: TGCGCCAGCAGCTTGGGCCCGGGACAGTCCTATGGCTACACCTTC.

The gene calls are TRBV6-1 and TRBJ2-5; D unclear. The closer fit of TRBJ2-7 to the DNA end suggests the J call may be wrong. CDR3 length: 17 amino acids. Germline V gene lookup returns CDR1 MNHNS and CDR2 SASEGT. Here the CDR3 reads CASSPPVRAYPLDEQYF. CDR3 nucleotides: TGTGCCAGCAGTCCCCCCGTTCGGGCTTACCCTCTCGACGAGCAGTACTTC.

The chain has TRBV4-3 and TRBJ2-3; tentatively, D is TRBD2 (7 bases). The germline V and J ends were trimmed by 4 bases and 2 bases, with 13 bases remaining between them. CDR3 length: 15 residues. CDR1 is LGHNA, CDR2 YSLEER, per germline. In DNA, the CDR3 is TGCGCCAGCAGCCCTGAGGGGGGGCACACAGATACGCAGTATTTT. Residues: CASSPEGGHTDTQYF.

This sequence joins TRBV7-8 and TRBJ2-3; D tentatively fits TRBD1 or TRBD2 (5 bases each). Germline CDR1 and CDR2: SGHVS and FQNEAQ. This CDR3 comprises 14 residues. Trimming removed 8 bases at V and 4 bases at J, with 16 bases between. As DNA, the CDR3 is TGTGCCAGCGGAGGACAACCAGAGGCAGATACGCAGTATTTT. This translates into CASGGQPEADTQYF.

The genes are TRBV12-3 or TRBV12-4 and TRBJ2-7; 8 nucleotides align to TRBD1. The trim removed 2 bases at V and 2 bases at J, leaving 8 bases unmatched. The CDR3 is 16 residues long. The CDR3 protein is CASSLQGAPRTYEQYF. Here the CDR3 DNA reads TGTGCCAGCAGTTTACAGGGGGCGCCCCGCACCTACGAGCAGTACTTC.

The chain combines TRBV5-1 with TRBJ2-5; D is unclear. This CDR3 is 15 amino acids long. CDR1 is SGHRS and CDR2 is YFSETQ in the germline V gene. The ends were cut back, 1 base at V and 2 bases at J, with 12 bases in the middle. The CDR3 is CASSLSGAIQETQYF. The CDR3 coding sequence is TGCGCCAGCAGCTTGAGTGGCGCCATTCAAGAGACCCAGTACTTC.

The genes are TRBV5-1 and TRBJ2-5, with D possibly TRBD1 on 7 matching bases. Germline values: CDR1 SGHRS, CDR2 YFSETQ. This CDR3 region has 16 residues. The V end lost 1 base, the J end lost 1 base, and 14 bases lay between the germline ends. CDR3 nucleotide sequence: TGCGCCAGCAGCTTGTTCCAGGGGGGAAGCCAAGAGACCCAGTACTTC. The encoded protein is CASSLFQGGSQETQYF.

This clonotype was detected only a few times. The chain recombines TRBV20-1 with TRBJ2-7; 8 nucleotides align to TRBD1. The CDR3 sequence is 14 residues long. Germline V CDR1 and CDR2: DFQATT, SNEGSKA (reference sequence). Unmatched junction bases numbered 9, after V lost 6 bases and J lost 2 bases. In nucleotides, the CDR3 is TGCAGTGCCCTTCGACAGGGGATCACCTACGAGCAGTACTTC. It codes for CSALRQGITYEQYF.

The sample holds one count of this clonotype. A much bigger clone sits one base away, suggesting this may be a read error. CDR3 loop: CASSRARGHSYNEQYF. CDR3 in DNA: TGTGCCAGCAGCCGAGCGCGGGGGCACTCCTACAATGAGCAGTACTTC. The chain employs TRBV6-2 or TRBV6-3 and TRBJ2-7; D might be TRBD2 (7 bases). The CDR3 spans 16 residues. Germline V gene sequence: CDR1 MNHEY, CDR2 SVGEGT. Trimming took 6 bases from V and 7 from J, leaving 25 bases between them.

The chain combines TRBV20-1 with TRBJ2-4; D may be TRBD2 (6 bases). Trimming cost V 6 bases and J 15 bases, with 15 bases left between them. The germline V gene encodes CDR1 DFQATT and CDR2 SNEGSKA (reference sequence). CDR3 length equals 10 residues. CDR3 sequence: CSAPDGGLYF. The CDR3 DNA sequence: TGCAGTGCCCCCGATGGAGGGTTGTACTTC.

The rearrangement links TRBV7-9 to TRBJ1-4; D is undetermined. Germline values: CDR1 SEHNR, CDR2 FQNEAQ (reference sequence). The ends were cut back, 5 bases at V and 5 bases at J, with 9 bases in the middle. This CDR3 comprises 13 residues. Here the CDR3 reads CASSIDPNEKLFF. Here the CDR3 DNA reads TGTGCCAGCAGCATCGACCCAAATGAAAAACTGTTTTTT.

This clonotype turned up a few times. An end of the junction does not agree with germline; a read error may underlie this. The J gene is TRBJ2-6, the V gene TRBV6-5, with 11 bases lining up with TRBD1. The CDR3 covers 19 residues. Per germline, CDR1 MNHEY and CDR2 SVGAGI. The DNA of the CDR3 is TGTGCCGGCAGTTACGTGGGACAGGGGGGGAGCTCTGGGGCCAACGTCCTGACTTTC. Amino acids: CAGSYVGQGGSSGANVLTF.

The CDR3 region is CASSGTPYNEQYF. The CDR3 DNA reads as TGTGCCAGCAGCGGGACTCCCTACAATGAGCAGTACTTC. V and J are TRBV9 and TRBJ2-4; tentatively, D is TRBD2 (5 bases). Germline V gene data show CDR1 as SGDLS and CDR2 as YYNGEE. Trimming pared 3 bases from V and 13 bases from J, leaving 17 bases between. The CDR3 consists of 13 residues.

With respect to this clonotype: Germline and junction disagree at one end, which may indicate a read error. The rearrangement joins TRBV7-7 to TRBJ2-1; TRBD2 matches 9 bases. The germline CDR1 and CDR2 sequences are SSHAT and FNYEAQ (reference sequence). The CDR3 contains 16 residues. CDR3 DNA: TGTGCTAGCAGCTTAGGGCCTAGCGGGAAGAACAATGAGCAGTTCTTC. Protein product: CASSLGPSGKNNEQFF.

This chain joins TRBV2 and TRBJ1-2; unclear D gene. Germline values: CDR1 SNHLY, CDR2 FYNNEI. Trimming took 6 bases from V and 6 from J, leaving 8 bases between them. CDR3 length: 11 amino acids. For the CDR3, the DNA is TGTGCCAGCAGAGAACCGAATGGCTACACCTTC. It translates to CASREPNGYTF.

The gene calls are TRBV27 and TRBJ2-5; TRBD1 matches 9 bases. The J call may be wrong; the DNA end is better matched by TRBJ2-7. Germline V gene data show CDR1 as MNHEY and CDR2 as SMNVEV (reference sequence). This CDR3 spans 15 amino acids. CDR3 nucleotides: TGTGCCAGCACCCGGATTGGGACAGGGTACTACGAGCAGTACTTC. This translates into CASTRIGTGYYEQYF.